What follows is one T cell receptor beta chain and its context. Its antigen is not identified. Treatment specified: oral pan-JAK inhibitor, 5-10 mg twice daily. Germline CDR1 reads SGHVS; CDR2 reads FQNEAQ. The CDR3 has 16 amino acids. Trimming shortened V by 5 bases and J by 3 bases, and 20 bases separated the two germline ends. Investigators isolated RNA and reverse transcribed it into cDNA to act as the sequencing template. Profiled with immunoSEQ multiplex PCR; TCRdb holds only in-frame clones, not every one. The table shows approximately 200,000 clones, with about 60% occurring only once. The data stem from a study of CD8+ T cells in alopecia areata. Study outcomes and limitations: Numerous expanded lesional clones remained in scalp and blood during tofacitinib. Normal scalp showed lower clonality than lesional scalp, especially alopecia totalis/universalis.

The specimen comprised CD4+ T cells sorted from blood, sampled at week 4, from a patient treated with tofacitinib. The genes are TRBV7-8 and TRBJ2-7; TRBD1 might be the D (6 bases). The receptor comes from a human donor with alopecia areata. CDR3 DNA: TGTGCCAGCAGCCCCGCGATCCCGGGACAAATCTACGAGCAGTACTTC. It specifies CASSPAIPGQIYEQYF.